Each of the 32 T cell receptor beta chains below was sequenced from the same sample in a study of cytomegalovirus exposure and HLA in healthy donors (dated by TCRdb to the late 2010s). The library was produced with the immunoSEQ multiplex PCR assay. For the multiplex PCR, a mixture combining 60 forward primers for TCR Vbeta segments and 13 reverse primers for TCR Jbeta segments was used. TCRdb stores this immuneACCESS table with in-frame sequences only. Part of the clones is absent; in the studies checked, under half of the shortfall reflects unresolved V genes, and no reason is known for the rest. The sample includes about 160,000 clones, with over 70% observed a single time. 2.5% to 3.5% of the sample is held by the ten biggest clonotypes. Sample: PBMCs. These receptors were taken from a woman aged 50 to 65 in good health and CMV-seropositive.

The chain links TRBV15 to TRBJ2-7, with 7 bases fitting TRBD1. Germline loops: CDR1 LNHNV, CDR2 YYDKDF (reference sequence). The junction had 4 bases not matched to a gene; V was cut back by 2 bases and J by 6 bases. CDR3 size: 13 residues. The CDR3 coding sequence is TGTGCCACCAGCAGACAACAGGGGTCCGAGCAGTACTTC. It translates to CATSRQQGSEQYF.

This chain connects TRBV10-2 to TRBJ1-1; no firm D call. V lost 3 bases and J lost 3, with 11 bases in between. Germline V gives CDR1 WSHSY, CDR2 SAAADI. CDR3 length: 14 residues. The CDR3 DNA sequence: TGCGCCAGCAGTGACCTCCGAAGAGACACTGAAGCTTTCTTT. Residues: CASSDLRRDTEAFF.

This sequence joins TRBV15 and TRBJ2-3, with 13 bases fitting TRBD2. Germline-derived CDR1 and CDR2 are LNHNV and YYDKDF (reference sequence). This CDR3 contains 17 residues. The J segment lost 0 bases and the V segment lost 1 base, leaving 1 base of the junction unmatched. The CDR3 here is CATSRGLAGGSTDTQYF. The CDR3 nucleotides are TGTGCCACCAGCAGAGGACTAGCGGGGGGAAGCACAGATACGCAGTATTTT.

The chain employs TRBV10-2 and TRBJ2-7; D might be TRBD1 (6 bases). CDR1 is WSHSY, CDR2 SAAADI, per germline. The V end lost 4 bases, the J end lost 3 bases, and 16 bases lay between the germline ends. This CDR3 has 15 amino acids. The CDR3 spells CASSGDRLGGYEQYF. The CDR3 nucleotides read TGCGCCAGCAGTGGGGATAGATTAGGGGGCTACGAGCAGTACTTC.

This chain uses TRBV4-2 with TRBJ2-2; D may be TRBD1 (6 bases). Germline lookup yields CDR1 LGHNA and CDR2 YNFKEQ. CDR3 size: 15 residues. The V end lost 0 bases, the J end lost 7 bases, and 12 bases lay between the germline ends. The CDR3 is CASSQEYRAGGELFF. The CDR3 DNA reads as TGTGCCAGCAGCCAAGAGTACAGGGCGGGCGGGGAGCTGTTTTTT.

In DNA, the CDR3 is TGTGCCAGCAGCTCGGGACAGGGTAGTTATGGCTACACCTTC. Translating it yields CASSSGQGSYGYTF. The rearrangement links TRBV7-9 to TRBJ1-2; the match to TRBD1 covers 9 bases. With V trimmed by 4 bases and J by 5 bases, 5 bases remained unmatched. Germline V gene lookup returns CDR1 SEHNR and CDR2 FQNEAQ (reference sequence). This CDR3 has 14 residues. The variable domain in full, with the rest retrieved from reference TRBV7-9 and TRBJ1-2, is DTGVSQNPRHKITKRGQNVTFRCDPISEHNRLYWYRQTLGQGPEFLTYFQNEAQLEKSRLLSDRFSAERPKGSFSTLEIQRTEQGDSAMYLCASSSGQGSYGYTFGSGTRLTVV.

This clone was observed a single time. The CDR3 loop is CASSSRSGRETQYF. For the CDR3, the DNA is TGTGCCAGCAGCTCTCGGAGTGGGAGAGAGACCCAGTACTTC. The chain combines TRBV11-2 with TRBJ2-5, with D possibly matching TRBD2 (5 bases). V lost 4 bases and J 4 bases, leaving 13 bases between the germline ends. CDR3 length equals 14 residues. Per germline, CDR1 SGHAT and CDR2 FQNNGV.

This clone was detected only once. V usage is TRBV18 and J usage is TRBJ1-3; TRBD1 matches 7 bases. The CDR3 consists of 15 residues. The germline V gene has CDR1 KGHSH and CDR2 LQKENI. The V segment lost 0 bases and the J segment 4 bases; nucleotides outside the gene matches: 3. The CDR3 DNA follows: TGTGCCAGCTCACCACCGACAGGGCCAGGAAACACCATATATTTT. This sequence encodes CASSPPTGPGNTIYF.

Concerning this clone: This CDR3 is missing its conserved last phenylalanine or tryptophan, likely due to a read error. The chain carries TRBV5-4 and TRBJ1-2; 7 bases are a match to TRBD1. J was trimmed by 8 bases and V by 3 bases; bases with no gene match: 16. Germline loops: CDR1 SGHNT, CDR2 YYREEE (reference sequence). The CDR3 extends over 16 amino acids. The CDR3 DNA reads TGTGCCAGCAGCTCGAGGGGGACAGCGGTAACTAGGGGCTACACCCTC. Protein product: CASSSRGTAVTRGYTL.

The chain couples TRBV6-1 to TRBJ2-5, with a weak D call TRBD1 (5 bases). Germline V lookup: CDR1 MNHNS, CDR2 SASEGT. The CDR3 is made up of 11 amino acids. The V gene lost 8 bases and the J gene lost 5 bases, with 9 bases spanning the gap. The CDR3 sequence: CASGRGETQYF. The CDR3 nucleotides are TGTGCCAGCGGTAGGGGTGAGACCCAGTACTTC.

CDR3 loop: CASSLTGGVRETQYF. In nucleotides, the CDR3 is TGTGCCAGCAGCCTAACTGGGGGGGTTCGAGAGACCCAGTACTTC. This rearrangement joins TRBV9 to TRBJ2-5, with 7 bases lining up with TRBD2. CDR3 length: 15 residues. CDR1 is SGDLS and CDR2 is YYNGEE in the germline V gene. V was clipped by 4 bases and J by 4 bases; unmatched bases: 10. Drawing the rest from reference TRBV9 and TRBJ2-5, the complete variable domain is DSGVTQTPKHLITATGQRVTLRCSPRSGDLSVYWYQQSLDQGLQFLIQYYNGEERAKGNILERFSAQQFPDLHSELNLSSLELGDSALYFCASSLTGGVRETQYFGPGTRLLVL.

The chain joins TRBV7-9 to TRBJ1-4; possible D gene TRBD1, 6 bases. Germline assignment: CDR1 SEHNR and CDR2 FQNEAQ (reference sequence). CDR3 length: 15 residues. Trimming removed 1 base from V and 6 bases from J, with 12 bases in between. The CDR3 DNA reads TGTGCCAGCAGCTTAGTGGGGGCGAAGGATGAAAAACTGTTTTTT. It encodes CASSLVGAKDEKLFF.

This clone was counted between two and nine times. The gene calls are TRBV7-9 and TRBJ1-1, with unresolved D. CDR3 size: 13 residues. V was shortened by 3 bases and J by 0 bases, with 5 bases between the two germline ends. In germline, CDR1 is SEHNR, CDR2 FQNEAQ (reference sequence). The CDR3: CASSFQLNTEAFF. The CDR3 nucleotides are TGTGCCAGCAGCTTCCAGTTGAACACTGAAGCTTTCTTT.

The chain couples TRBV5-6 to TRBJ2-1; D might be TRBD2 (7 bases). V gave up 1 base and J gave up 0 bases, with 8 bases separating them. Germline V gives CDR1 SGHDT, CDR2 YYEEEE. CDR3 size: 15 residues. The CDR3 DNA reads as TGTGCCAGCAGCTTGCGGGGGGCCTCCTACAATGAGCAGTTCTTC. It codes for CASSLRGASYNEQFF.

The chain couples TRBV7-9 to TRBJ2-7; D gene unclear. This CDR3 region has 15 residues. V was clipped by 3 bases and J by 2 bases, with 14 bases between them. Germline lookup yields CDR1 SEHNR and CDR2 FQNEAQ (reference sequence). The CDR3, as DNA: TGTGCCAGCAGCTTTCCGGTAGCACGGACCTACGAGCAGTACTTC. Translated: CASSFPVARTYEQYF.

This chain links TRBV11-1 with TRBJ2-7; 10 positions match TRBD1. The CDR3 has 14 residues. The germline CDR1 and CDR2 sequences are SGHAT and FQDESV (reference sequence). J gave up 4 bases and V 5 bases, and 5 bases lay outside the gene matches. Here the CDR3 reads CASSGRTGGYEQYF. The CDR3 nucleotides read TGTGCCAGCAGCGGACGGACAGGGGGGTACGAGCAGTACTTC.

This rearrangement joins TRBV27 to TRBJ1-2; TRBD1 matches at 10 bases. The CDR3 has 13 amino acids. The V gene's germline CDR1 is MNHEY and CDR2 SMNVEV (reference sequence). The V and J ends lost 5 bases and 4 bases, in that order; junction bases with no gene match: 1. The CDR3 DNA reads TGTGCCAGCAGTCGACAGGGGGCCTATGGCTACACCTTC. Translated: CASSRQGAYGYTF.

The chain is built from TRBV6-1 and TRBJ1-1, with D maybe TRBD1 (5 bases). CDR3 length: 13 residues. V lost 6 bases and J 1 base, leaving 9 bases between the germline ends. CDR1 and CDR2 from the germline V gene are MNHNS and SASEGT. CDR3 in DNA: TGTGCCAGCAGAGCAGGGAAGAACACTGAAGCTTTCTTT. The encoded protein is CASRAGKNTEAFF.

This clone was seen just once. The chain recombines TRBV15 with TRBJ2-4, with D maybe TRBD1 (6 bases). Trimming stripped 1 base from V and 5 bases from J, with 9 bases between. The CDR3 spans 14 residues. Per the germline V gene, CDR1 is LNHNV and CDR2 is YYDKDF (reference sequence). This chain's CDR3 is CATSRGGPENIQYF. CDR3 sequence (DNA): TGTGCCACCAGCAGAGGGGGGCCTGAAAACATTCAGTACTTC.

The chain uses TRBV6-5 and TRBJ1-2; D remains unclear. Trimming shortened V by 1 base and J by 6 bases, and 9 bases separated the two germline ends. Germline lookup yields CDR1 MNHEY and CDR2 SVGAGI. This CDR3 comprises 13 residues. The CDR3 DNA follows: TGTGCCAGCAGTTACTTCGGTTCGGATGGCTACACCTTC. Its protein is CASSYFGSDGYTF.

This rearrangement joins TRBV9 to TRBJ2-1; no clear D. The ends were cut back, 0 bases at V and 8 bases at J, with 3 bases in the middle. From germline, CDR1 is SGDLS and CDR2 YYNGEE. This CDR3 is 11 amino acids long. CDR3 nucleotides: TGTGCCAGCAGCGTAGGCGATGAGCAGTTCTTC. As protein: CASSVGDEQFF.

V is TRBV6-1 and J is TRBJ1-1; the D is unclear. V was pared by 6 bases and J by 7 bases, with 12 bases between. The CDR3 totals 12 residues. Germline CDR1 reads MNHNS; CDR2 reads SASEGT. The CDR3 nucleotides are TGTGCCAGCAGGGCGGCGGTCAGTGAAGCTTTCTTT. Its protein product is CASRAAVSEAFF.

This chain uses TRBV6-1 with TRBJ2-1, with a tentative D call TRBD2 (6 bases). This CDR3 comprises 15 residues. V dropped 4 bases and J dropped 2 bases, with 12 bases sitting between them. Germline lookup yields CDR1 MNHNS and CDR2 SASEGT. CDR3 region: CASSVVAVAYNEQFF. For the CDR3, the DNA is TGTGCCAGCAGTGTAGTAGCGGTTGCCTACAATGAGCAGTTCTTC.

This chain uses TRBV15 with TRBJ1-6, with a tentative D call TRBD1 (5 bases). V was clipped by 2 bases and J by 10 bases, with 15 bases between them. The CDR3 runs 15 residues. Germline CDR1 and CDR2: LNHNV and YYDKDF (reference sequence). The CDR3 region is CATSRSGGVGSPLHF. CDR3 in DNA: TGTGCCACCAGCAGATCGGGGGGGGTAGGGTCACCCCTCCACTTT.

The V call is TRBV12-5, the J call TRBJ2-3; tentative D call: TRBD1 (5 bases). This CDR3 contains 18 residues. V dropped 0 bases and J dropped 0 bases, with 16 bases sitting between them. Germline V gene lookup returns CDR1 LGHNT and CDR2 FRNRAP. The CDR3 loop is CASGLVLGRAPSTDTQYF. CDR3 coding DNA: TGTGCTAGTGGTTTGGTACTGGGCAGGGCACCTAGCACAGATACGCAGTATTTT.

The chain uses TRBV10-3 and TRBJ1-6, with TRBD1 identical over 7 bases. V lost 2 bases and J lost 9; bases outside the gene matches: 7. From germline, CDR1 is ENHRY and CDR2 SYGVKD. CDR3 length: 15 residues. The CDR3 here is CAISELQGGGSPLHF. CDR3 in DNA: TGTGCCATCAGTGAGCTTCAGGGGGGAGGTTCACCCCTCCACTTT.

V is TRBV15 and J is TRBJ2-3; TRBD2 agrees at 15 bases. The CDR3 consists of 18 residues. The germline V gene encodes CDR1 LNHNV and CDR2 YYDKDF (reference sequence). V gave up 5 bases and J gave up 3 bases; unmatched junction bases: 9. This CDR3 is CATSPRTSGGGSTDTQYF. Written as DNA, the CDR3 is TGTGCCACCAGCCCCCGGACTAGCGGGGGGGGATCTACAGATACGCAGTATTTT.

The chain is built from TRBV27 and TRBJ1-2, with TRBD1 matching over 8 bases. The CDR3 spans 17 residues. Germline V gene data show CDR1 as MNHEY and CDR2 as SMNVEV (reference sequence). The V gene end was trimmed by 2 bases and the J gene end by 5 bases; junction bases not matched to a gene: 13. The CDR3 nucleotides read TGTGCCAGCAGTTTAGATCAGAACAGGGGGACTCTATATGGCTACACCTTC. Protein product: CASSLDQNRGTLYGYTF.

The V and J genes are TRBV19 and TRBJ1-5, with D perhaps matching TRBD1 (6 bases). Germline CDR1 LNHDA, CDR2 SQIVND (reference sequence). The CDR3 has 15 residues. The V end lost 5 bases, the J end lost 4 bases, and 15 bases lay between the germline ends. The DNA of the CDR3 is TGTGCCAGTAGTCCGGCGGTCCAGGGGAATCAGCCCCAGCATTTT. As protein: CASSPAVQGNQPQHF.

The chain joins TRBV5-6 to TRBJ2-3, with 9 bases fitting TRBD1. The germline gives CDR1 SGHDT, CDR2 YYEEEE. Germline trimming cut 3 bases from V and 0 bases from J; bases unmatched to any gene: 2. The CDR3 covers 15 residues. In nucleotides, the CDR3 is TGTGCCAGCAGCTGGGGACAGGGTAGCACAGATACGCAGTATTTT. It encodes CASSWGQGSTDTQYF.

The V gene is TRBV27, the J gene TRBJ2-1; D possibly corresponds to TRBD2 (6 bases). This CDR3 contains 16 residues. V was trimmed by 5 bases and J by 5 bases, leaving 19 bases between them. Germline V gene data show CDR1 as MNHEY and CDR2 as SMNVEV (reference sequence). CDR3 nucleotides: TGTGCCAGCAGTCCCACGCGGGGCGCCCCGAACAATGAGCAGTTCTTC. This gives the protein CASSPTRGAPNNEQFF.

CDR3 loop: CAIRAGTVIGYGYTF. As DNA, the CDR3 is TGTGCCATCAGAGCCGGGACAGTCATCGGCTATGGCTACACCTTC. V and J are TRBV10-3 and TRBJ1-2, with 7 bases that match TRBD1. Losses at the gene ends were 6 bases for V and 4 bases for J; bases not matched to a gene: 11. CDR3 size: 15 residues. Looked up from germline, CDR1 is ENHRY and CDR2 is SYGVKD.